Listed below are T cell receptor beta chains from one sample, sequenced in a study of regulatory T cells in long-lasting Graves disease. One entry per CDR3 protein results from TCRdb running MiXCR on the multiplex PCR reads. The sample has approximately 360,000 distinct CDR3 sequences; roughly 25% are singletons. Sequenced material: peripheral blood mononuclear cells (PBMCs), taken when the disease was refractory, from a patient treated with antithyroid drugs. The receptor set was obtained from a woman in her forties with Graves disease. Each CDR3 is given with its conserved first and last residue. The D gene is left open where the match is weak. The size of a clone is reported for some rows only, either as once, few or many, or as a class for expanded clones.

D: NA; J: TRBJ2-3; V: TRBV7-9; size: NA; DNA: TGTGCCAGCAGCTCATCAGGGACATCGAGGACAGATACGCAGTATTTT; CDR3: CASSSSGTSRTDTQYF
D: TRBD2; J: TRBJ2-7; V: TRBV7-2; size: few; DNA: TGTGCCAGCAGCTTAAGTTCCGGCGCTAGCGGGAGCTACGAGCAGTACTTC; CDR3: CASSLSSGASGSYEQYF
D: NA; J: TRBJ1-2; V: TRBV30; size: NA; DNA: TGTGCCTGGAGTAACGAGCGACATGGCTACACCTTC; CDR3: CAWSNERHGYTF
D: TRBD2; J: TRBJ2-3; V: TRBV28; size: NA; DNA: TGTGCCAGCAGTTCCCCGAGGCTAGCGGGTTCCACAGATACGCAGTATTTT; CDR3: CASSSPRLAGSTDTQYF
D: NA; J: TRBJ1-5; V: TRBV20-1; size: many; DNA: TGCAGTGCAAAGGGAATTACTCAGCCCCAGCATTTT; CDR3: CSAKGITQPQHF
D: TRBD2; J: TRBJ2-7; V: TRBV20-1; size: many; DNA: TGCAGTGCGGGGGGGACGGGCGAGCAGTACTTC; CDR3: CSAGGTGEQYF
D: NA; J: TRBJ2-4; V: TRBV2; size: many; DNA: TGTGCCAGCAGTGGTCAGGGATCAGGGATGTCCCTGCGGAACATTCAGTACTTC; CDR3: CASSGQGSGMSLRNIQYF
D: TRBD2; J: TRBJ2-5; V: TRBV6-1; size: NA; DNA: TGTGCCAGCAGTGAACTAGCGGGAGGGCCGGAGACCCAGTACTTC; CDR3: CASSELAGGPETQYF
D: TRBD2; J: TRBJ2-3; V: TRBV11-1; size: NA; DNA: TGTGCCAGCAGCCAACAACCGGGACTAGCGTCAGATACGCAGTATTTT; CDR3: CASSQQPGLASDTQYF
D: TRBD2; J: TRBJ2-2; V: TRBV28; size: many; DNA: TGTGCCAGCAGTTTAGGTAGCGGGCCGAACACCGGGGAGCTGTTTTTT; CDR3: CASSLGSGPNTGELFF
D: NA; J: TRBJ2-2; V: TRBV5-1; size: few; DNA: TGCGCCAGCAGCTTCGGCGACCGGGAACCACCCCCCGGGGAGCTGTTTTTT; CDR3: CASSFGDREPPPGELFF
D: NA; J: TRBJ1-1; V: TRBV5-5; size: many; DNA: TGTGCCAGCAGCTTGGTGCCGGGAAGGAACACTGAAGCTTTCTTT; CDR3: CASSLVPGRNTEAFF
D: NA; J: TRBJ2-2; V: TRBV5-1; size: many; DNA: TGCGCCAGCAAGGACTTCGCGAACACCGGGGAGCTGTTTTTT; CDR3: CASKDFANTGELFF
D: NA; J: TRBJ2-5; V: TRBV6-1; size: many; DNA: TGTGCCTCGTTGGACCGGCATTCCCAAGAGACCCAGTACTTC; CDR3: CASLDRHSQETQYF
D: TRBD1; J: TRBJ1-1; V: TRBV12-3/TRBV12-4; size: NA; DNA: TGTGCCAGCAGAGTTGGACAGGGACAAAACACTGAAGCTTTCTTT; CDR3: CASRVGQGQNTEAFF
D: TRBD1; J: TRBJ2-5; V: TRBV28; size: many; DNA: TGTGCCAGCAGCTTTCAGGGGGCTAAGACCCAGTACTTC; CDR3: CASSFQGAKTQYF
D: TRBD2; J: TRBJ2-7; V: TRBV28; size: many; DNA: TGTGCCACCAAACCCCTAGCGGCCGGATCCTCCTCCGAGCAGTACTTC; CDR3: CATKPLAAGSSSEQYF
D: TRBD1; J: TRBJ1-6; V: TRBV28; size: many; DNA: TGTGCCAGCAGTCTCCGGGACAGATTTAATTCACCCCTCCACTTT; CDR3: CASSLRDRFNSPLHF
D: NA; J: TRBJ2-5; V: TRBV15; size: many; DNA: TGTGCCACCAGCAAACCGGGAGTAAAGATCGGGACCCAGTACTTC; CDR3: CATSKPGVKIGTQYF
D: NA; J: TRBJ2-7; V: TRBV28; size: many; DNA: TGTGCCAGCCGGGGGCAGGGAGTGAAGCAGTACTTC; CDR3: CASRGQGVKQYF
D: TRBD2; J: TRBJ2-5; V: TRBV20-1; size: few; DNA: TGCAGTGCCAGAACTAGCGGCCAAAGTCAGACCCAGTACTTC; CDR3: CSARTSGQSQTQYF
D: TRBD1; J: TRBJ1-2; V: TRBV28; size: NA; DNA: TGTGCCAGCAGCCCCCTGAGGACAGGACCATCCTCTGGCTACACCTTC; CDR3: CASSPLRTGPSSGYTF
D: TRBD1; J: TRBJ2-7; V: TRBV12-3/TRBV12-4; size: many; DNA: TGTGCCAGCAGCTCACAGGGGACCCACGAGCAGTACTTC; CDR3: CASSSQGTHEQYF
D: NA; J: TRBJ2-1; V: TRBV28; size: NA; DNA: TGTGCCAGCAGTTTCTTCAGCTCCTACAATGAGCAGTTCTTC; CDR3: CASSFFSSYNEQFF